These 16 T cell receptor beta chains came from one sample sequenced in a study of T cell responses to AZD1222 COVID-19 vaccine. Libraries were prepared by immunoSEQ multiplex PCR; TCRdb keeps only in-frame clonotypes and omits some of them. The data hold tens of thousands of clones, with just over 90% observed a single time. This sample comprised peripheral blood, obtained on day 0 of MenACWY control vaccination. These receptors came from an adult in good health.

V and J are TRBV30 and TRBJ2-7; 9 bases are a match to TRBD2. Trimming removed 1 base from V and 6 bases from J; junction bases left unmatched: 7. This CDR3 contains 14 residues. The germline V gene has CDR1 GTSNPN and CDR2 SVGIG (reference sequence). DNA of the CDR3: TGTGCCTGGAGTGCCATAGCGGGAGTACGCGAGCAGTACTTC. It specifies CAWSAIAGVREQYF.

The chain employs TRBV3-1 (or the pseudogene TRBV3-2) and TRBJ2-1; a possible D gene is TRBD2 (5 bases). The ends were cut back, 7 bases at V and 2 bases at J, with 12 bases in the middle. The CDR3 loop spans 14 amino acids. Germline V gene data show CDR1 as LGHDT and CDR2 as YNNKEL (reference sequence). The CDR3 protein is CASTSGMAYNEQFF. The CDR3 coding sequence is TGTGCCAGCACATCCGGGATGGCCTACAATGAGCAGTTCTTC.

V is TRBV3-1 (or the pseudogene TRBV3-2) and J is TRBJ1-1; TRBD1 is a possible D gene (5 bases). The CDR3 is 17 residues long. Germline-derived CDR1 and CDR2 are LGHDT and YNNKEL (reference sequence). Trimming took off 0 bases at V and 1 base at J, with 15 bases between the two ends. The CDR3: CASSQDRKRQPNTEAFF. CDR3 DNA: TGTGCCAGCAGCCAAGATCGGAAGCGACAGCCGAACACTGAAGCTTTCTTT.

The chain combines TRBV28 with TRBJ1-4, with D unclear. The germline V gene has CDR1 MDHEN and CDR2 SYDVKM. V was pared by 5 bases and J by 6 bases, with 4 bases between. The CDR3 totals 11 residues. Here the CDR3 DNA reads TGTGCCAGCAGTGTTTATGAAAAACTGTTTTTT. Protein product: CASSVYEKLFF.

The CDR3 region is CASSTVRGTGAYGYTF. Here the CDR3 DNA reads TGTGCCAGTAGTACCGTCCGTGGGACAGGGGCGTATGGCTACACCTTC. The chain carries TRBV19 and TRBJ1-2, with 10 positions matching TRBD1. Germline V gene lookup returns CDR1 LNHDA and CDR2 SQIVND (reference sequence). The CDR3 loop spans 16 amino acids. Trimming cost V 4 bases and J 5 bases; bases outside gene matches: 10.

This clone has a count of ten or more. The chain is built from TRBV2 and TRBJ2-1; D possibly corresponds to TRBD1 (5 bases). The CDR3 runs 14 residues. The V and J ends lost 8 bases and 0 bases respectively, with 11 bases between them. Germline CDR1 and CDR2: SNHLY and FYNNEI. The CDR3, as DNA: TGTGCCAGCCAGACAGATTACTCCTACAATGAGCAGTTCTTC. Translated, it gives CASQTDYSYNEQFF.

CDR3 nucleotides: TGTGCCAGCTCACCAAACAGCGCACTAGCGCGAGGAGGCACCGGGGAGCTGTTTTTT. This gives the protein CASSPNSALARGGTGELFF. The genes are TRBV18 and TRBJ2-2; TRBD2 matches 7 bases. The CDR3 extends over 19 amino acids. In germline, CDR1 is KGHSH, CDR2 LQKENI. V lost 2 bases to trimming and J lost 4 bases; unmatched junction nucleotides: 16.

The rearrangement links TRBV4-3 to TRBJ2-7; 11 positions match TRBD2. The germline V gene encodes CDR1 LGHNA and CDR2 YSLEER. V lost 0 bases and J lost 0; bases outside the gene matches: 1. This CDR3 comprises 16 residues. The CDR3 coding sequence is TGCGCCAGCAGCCAAGATCTAGCGGGAGGCTCCTACGAGCAGTACTTC. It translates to CASSQDLAGGSYEQYF.

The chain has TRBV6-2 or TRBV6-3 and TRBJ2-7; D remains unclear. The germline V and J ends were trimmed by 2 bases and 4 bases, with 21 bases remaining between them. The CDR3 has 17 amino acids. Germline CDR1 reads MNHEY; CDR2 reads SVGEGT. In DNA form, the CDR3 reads TGTGCCAGCAGTTACCCCGACACCGGGTCCGAAAAATACGAGCAGTACTTC. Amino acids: CASSYPDTGSEKYEQYF.

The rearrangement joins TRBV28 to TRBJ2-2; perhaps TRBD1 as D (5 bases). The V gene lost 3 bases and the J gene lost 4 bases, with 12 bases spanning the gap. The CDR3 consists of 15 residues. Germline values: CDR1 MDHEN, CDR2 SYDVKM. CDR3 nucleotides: TGTGCCAGCAGTTTGATCAGGGCCGGCACCGGGGAGCTGTTTTTT. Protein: CASSLIRAGTGELFF. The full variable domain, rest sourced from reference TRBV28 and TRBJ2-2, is DVKVTQSSRYLVKRTGEKVFLECVQDMDHENMFWYRQDPGLGLRLIYFSYDVKMKEKGDIPEGYSVSREKKERFSLILESASTNQTSMYLCASSLIRAGTGELFFGEGSRLTVL.

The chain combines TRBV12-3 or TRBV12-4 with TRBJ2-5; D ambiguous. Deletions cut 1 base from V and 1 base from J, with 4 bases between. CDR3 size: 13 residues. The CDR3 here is CASSLVGQETQYF. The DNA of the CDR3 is TGTGCCAGCAGTTTAGTAGGCCAAGAGACCCAGTACTTC.

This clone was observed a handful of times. CDR3 nucleotides: TGTGCCAGCAGCCCCACAGCCAATCAGCCCCAGCATTTT. It specifies CASSPTANQPQHF. This chain uses TRBV28 with TRBJ1-5; unclear D gene. The germline V and J ends were trimmed by 6 bases and 3 bases, with 9 bases remaining between them. Germline lookup yields CDR1 MDHEN and CDR2 SYDVKM. The CDR3 has 13 amino acids.

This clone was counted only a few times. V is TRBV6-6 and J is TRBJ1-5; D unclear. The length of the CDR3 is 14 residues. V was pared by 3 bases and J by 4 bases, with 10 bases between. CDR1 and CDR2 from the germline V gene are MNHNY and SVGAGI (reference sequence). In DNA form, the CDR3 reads TGTGCCAGCAGTTATCGGACGGAGAATCAGCCCCAGCATTTT. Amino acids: CASSYRTENQPQHF.

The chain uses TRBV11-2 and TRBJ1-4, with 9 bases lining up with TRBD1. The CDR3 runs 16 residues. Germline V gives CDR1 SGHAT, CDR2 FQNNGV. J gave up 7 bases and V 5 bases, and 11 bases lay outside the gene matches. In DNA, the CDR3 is TGTGCCAGCAGCCAACGTGTGGGGACAGGGAGTGAAAAACTGTTTTTT. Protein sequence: CASSQRVGTGSEKLFF.

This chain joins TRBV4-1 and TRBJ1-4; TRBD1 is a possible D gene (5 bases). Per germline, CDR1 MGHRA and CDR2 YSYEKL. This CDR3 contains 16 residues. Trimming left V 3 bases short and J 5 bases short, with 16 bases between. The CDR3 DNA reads TGCGCCAGCAGCCATTCCCCCACCGGGGGAAATGAAAAACTGTTTTTT. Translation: CASSHSPTGGNEKLFF.

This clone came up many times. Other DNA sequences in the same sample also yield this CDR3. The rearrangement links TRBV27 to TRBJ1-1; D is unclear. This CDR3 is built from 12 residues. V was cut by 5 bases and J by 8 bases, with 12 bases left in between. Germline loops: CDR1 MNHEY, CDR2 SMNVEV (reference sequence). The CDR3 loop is CASSLAGREAFF. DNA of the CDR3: TGTGCCAGCAGTCTTGCTGGGAGGGAAGCTTTCTTT.